A selection of T cell receptor beta chains follows, all from one sample in a study of multiple sclerosis patients with progressive multifocal leukoencephalopathy. Method: immunoSEQ multiplex PCR; TCRdb's copy keeps in-frame clones and lacks some. This sample carries over 20,000 clones, 80% to 95% of them seen once, and the ten largest clones take around 2.5%. This specimen consisted of PBMCs, obtained from a patient treated with natalizumab. These receptors all come from a young man with multiple sclerosis. The CDR3 runs from the conserved cysteine through the conserved F or W. A D gene is named only where the DNA matches it firmly. Clone size appears in some rows only: once, few, many, or a class for an expanded clone.

j_call,d_call,clone_size,v_call,cdr3_aa,cdr3_nt
TRBJ1-5,-,few,TRBV27,CASSKQGSNQPQHF,TGTGCCAGCAGTAAACAGGGTAGCAATCAGCCCCAGCATTTT
TRBJ2-2,-,few,TRBV4-1,CASSQRDRWNSGELFF,TGCGCCAGCAGCCAAAGGGACCGGTGGAACTCCGGGGAGCTGTTTTTT
TRBJ1-1,TRBD1,-,TRBV2,CASSSTGDTEAFF,TGTGCCAGCAGTTCGACAGGGGACACTGAAGCTTTCTTT
TRBJ2-3,-,-,TRBV6-4,CASSNGDTDTQYF,TGTGCCAGCAGTAACGGGGACACAGATACGCAGTATTTT
TRBJ1-3,-,-,TRBV6-1,CASSATAGHRSSGNTIYF,TGTGCCAGCAGTGCCACAGCGGGACACCGAAGCTCTGGAAACACCATATATTTT
TRBJ2-7,-,-,TRBV4-3,CASSQGLGSYEQYF,TGCGCCAGCAGCCAGGGTCTGGGCTCCTACGAGCAGTACTTC
TRBJ2-2,TRBD2,-,TRBV11-3,CASSPGLAGEGGELFF,TGTGCCAGCAGCCCCGGGCTAGCGGGAGAGGGCGGGGAGCTGTTTTTT
TRBJ2-1,-,once,TRBV5-1,CASSLWTEAYNEQFF,TGCGCCAGCAGCTTGTGGACAGAGGCCTACAATGAGCAGTTCTTC
TRBJ2-2,-,-,TRBV9,CASSVVQVGGELFF,TGTGCCAGCAGCGTAGTTCAGGTCGGCGGGGAGCTGTTTTTT
TRBJ2-2,-,once,TRBV7-6,CASSLGKNTGELFF,TGTGCCAGCAGCTTAGGCAAAAACACCGGGGAGCTGTTTTTT
TRBJ1-4,TRBD1,-,TRBV19,CASSTGTGSANEKLFF,TGTGCCAGTAGTACCGGGACAGGGTCTGCTAATGAAAAACTGTTTTTT
TRBJ2-5,-,-,TRBV7-9,CASSIGPRPGGVTQYF,TGTGCCAGCAGCATCGGCCCCCGACCGGGTGGGGTGACCCAGTACTTC
TRBJ1-5,-,-,TRBV2,CASSEKVRGGQPQHF,TGTGCCAGCAGTGAAAAGGTCAGGGGAGGCCAGCCCCAGCATTTT
TRBJ1-6,TRBD1,-,TRBV7-9,CASSVQGGNSPLHF,TGTGCCAGCAGCGTTCAGGGGGGTAATTCACCCCTCCACTTT
TRBJ1-1,-,-,TRBV9,CASSLTGNTEAFF,TGTGCCAGCAGCTTGACAGGGAACACTGAAGCTTTCTTT
TRBJ1-1,-,-,TRBV29-1,CSVRRLSTEAFF,TGCAGCGTTAGGAGGTTGAGCACTGAAGCTTTCTTT